The 32 T cell receptor beta chains given below trace back to one sample, sequenced in a study of T cell changes during pregnancy in multiple sclerosis. Here immunoSEQ multiplex PCR was the method, and the copy in TCRdb shows in-frame clones only, minus some. The sample carries tens of thousands of clones, roughly 93% recorded once. The material sequenced was peripheral blood, taken after pregnancy. Receptor source: a female donor with multiple sclerosis, enrolled in a pregnancy study.

The chain combines TRBV5-1 with TRBJ2-2, with D possibly TRBD1 on 5 matching bases. Trimming removed 1 base at V and 2 bases at J, with 9 bases between. CDR1 is SGHRS and CDR2 is YFSETQ in the germline V gene. The CDR3 length is 15 residues. DNA for the CDR3: TGCGCCAGCAGCTTGAAACAGGCAAACACCGGGGAGCTGTTTTTT. Translated: CASSLKQANTGELFF.

This chain links TRBV7-9 with TRBJ1-1; possible D gene TRBD1, 6 bases. Germline-derived CDR1 and CDR2 are SEHNR and FQNEAQ (reference sequence). This CDR3 spans 12 amino acids. V was pared by 3 bases and J by 6 bases, with 8 bases between. CDR3 in DNA: TGTGCCAGCAGCTTGTGGGGGCCTGAAGCTTTCTTT. This gives the protein CASSLWGPEAFF.

The J gene is TRBJ2-3, the V gene TRBV27, with TRBD2 matching 13 bases. Germline-derived CDR1 and CDR2 are MNHEY and SMNVEV (reference sequence). V shed 2 bases, J shed 6 bases, and the junction held 5 bases outside the gene matches. CDR3 length: 16 amino acids. CDR3 in DNA: TGTGCCAGCAGTTTAACCGGGACTAGCGGGATTGATACGCAGTATTTT. This codes for CASSLTGTSGIDTQYF.

Here the CDR3 DNA reads TGTGCCTGGAGTCTGCGACAGGCTGAAGCTTTCTTT. Protein product: CAWSLRQAEAFF. This chain joins TRBV30 and TRBJ1-1, with D possibly TRBD1 on 6 matching bases. V lost 2 bases and J lost 6, with 10 bases in between. CDR1 and CDR2 (germline): GTSNPN, SVGIG (reference sequence). The CDR3 extends over 12 amino acids.

The rearrangement joins TRBV4-1 to TRBJ2-7, with 11 nucleotides matching TRBD2. After removal of 3 bases from V and 2 bases from J, the junction contained 6 bases not matched to a gene. CDR1 and CDR2 from the germline V gene are MGHRA and YSYEKL. CDR3 length equals 16 residues. CDR3 sequence: CASSHLLAGDPYEQYF. The CDR3 nucleotides are TGCGCCAGCAGCCATCTACTAGCGGGAGATCCCTACGAGCAGTACTTC.

The rearrangement uses TRBV7-3 and TRBJ1-1; 10 positions agree with TRBD1. The V gene end was trimmed by 5 bases and the J gene end by 3 bases; junction bases not matched to a gene: 3. The CDR3 has 14 residues. Germline V lookup: CDR1 SGHTA, CDR2 FQGTGA. The CDR3 nucleotides are TGTGCCAGCAGCCTGGGACAGGGGCACACTGAAGCTTTCTTT. Protein sequence: CASSLGQGHTEAFF.

The J gene is TRBJ2-1, the V gene TRBV5-1, with 7 bases lining up with TRBD2. The CDR3 totals 14 residues. J was trimmed by 6 bases and V by 2 bases; bases with no gene match: 5. Germline loops: CDR1 SGHRS, CDR2 YFSETQ. CDR3 in DNA: TGCGCCAGCAGCTTTTCGGGACTAACCAATGAGCAGTTCTTC. This translates into CASSFSGLTNEQFF.

The rearrangement joins TRBV6-5 to TRBJ1-4; the match to TRBD1 covers 8 bases. The CDR3 spans 15 residues. The V segment lost 4 bases and the J segment 4 bases; nucleotides outside the gene matches: 5. Germline V gives CDR1 MNHEY, CDR2 SVGAGI. CDR3 nucleotide sequence: TGTGCCAGCAGTTCCGGACAGGGCGTTAATGAAAAACTGTTTTTT. Its translation is CASSSGQGVNEKLFF.

The CDR3 DNA follows: TGTGCCAGCAGCGTAGCTACCCACAGTCTCACAGATACGCAGTATTTT. This encodes CASSVATHSLTDTQYF. The chain combines TRBV9 with TRBJ2-3; D uncertain. Trimming shortened V by 0 bases and J by 2 bases, and 13 bases separated the two germline ends. The CDR3 has 16 residues. Germline V gene sequence: CDR1 SGDLS, CDR2 YYNGEE.

This chain uses TRBV2 with TRBJ2-1, with 8 bases aligning to TRBD1. The J segment lost 6 bases and the V segment lost 4 bases, leaving 2 bases of the junction unmatched. Germline loops: CDR1 SNHLY, CDR2 FYNNEI. CDR3 length: 13 amino acids. DNA for the CDR3: TGTGCCAGCAGTGGACAGGGGATCAATGAGCAGTTCTTC. Amino acids: CASSGQGINEQFF. Combining the CDR3 with reference TRBV2 and TRBJ2-1 gives the whole variable domain EPEVTQTPSHQVTQMGQEVILRCVPISNHLYFYWYRQILGQKVEFLVSFYNNEISEKSEIFDDQFSVERPDGSNFTLKIRSTKLEDSAMYFCASSGQGINEQFFGPGTRLTVL.

This chain uses TRBV7-9 with TRBJ2-7; unclear D gene. The germline V gene has CDR1 SEHNR and CDR2 FQNEAQ (reference sequence). This CDR3 has 12 residues. Trimming shortened V by 5 bases and J by 1 base, and 6 bases separated the two germline ends. DNA for the CDR3: TGTGCCAGCAGCCTATCGTCCTACGAGCAGTACTTC. As protein: CASSLSSYEQYF.

This clone was recorded once. The chain recombines TRBV19 with TRBJ2-4, with 11 positions matching TRBD1. J lost 8 bases, V lost 5 bases, and 8 bases had no gene match. This CDR3 is built from 15 residues. CDR1 is LNHDA, CDR2 SQIVND, per germline (reference sequence). CDR3 coding DNA: TGTGCCAGTAGTCCTCGGACAGGGGGCATAGACATTCAGTACTTC. This translates into CASSPRTGGIDIQYF.

This chain connects TRBV28 to TRBJ1-2, with no clear D. The CDR3 contains 15 residues. Germline V gene lookup returns CDR1 MDHEN and CDR2 SYDVKM. Trimming took off 6 bases at V and 5 bases at J, with 19 bases between the two ends. CDR3 DNA sequence: TGTGCCAGCAGAGAGGGCGGACTCGGGGATTATGGCTACACCTTC. This sequence encodes CASREGGLGDYGYTF.

The chain is built from TRBV7-2 and TRBJ2-7; 10 bases map to TRBD2. Losses at the gene ends were 6 bases for V and 6 bases for J; bases not matched to a gene: 11. The CDR3 is made up of 15 amino acids. Germline CDR1 is SGHTA and CDR2 is FQGNSA. The CDR3, as DNA: TGTGCCAGCAGTTACCGACTAGCGGGCTCCCCCGAGCAGTACTTC. Translating it yields CASSYRLAGSPEQYF. The whole variable domain, remainder taken from reference TRBV7-2 and TRBJ2-7, is GAGVSQSPSNKVTEKGKDVELRCDPISGHTALYWYRQSLGQGLEFLIYFQGNSAPDKSGLPSDRFSAERTGGSVSTLTIQRTQQEDSAVYLCASSYRLAGSPEQYFGPGTRLTVT.

This clone was found once. The CDR3 spells CASRPQGDRQPQHF. CDR3 nucleotides: TGTGCCAGCAGACCTCAGGGGGATCGCCAGCCCCAGCATTTT. The chain joins TRBV28 to TRBJ1-5, with TRBD1 identical over 7 bases. The CDR3 is 14 residues long. The ends lost 6 bases at V and 7 bases at J; junction bases unmatched: 9. Germline CDR1 is MDHEN and CDR2 is SYDVKM.

V and J are TRBV28 and TRBJ2-1; tentatively, D is TRBD2 (5 bases). Trimming removed 5 bases from V and 0 bases from J, with 20 bases in between. The CDR3 loop spans 18 amino acids. The V gene's germline CDR1 is MDHEN and CDR2 SYDVKM. The CDR3: CASSPSGRSLSSYNEQFF. The CDR3 DNA is TGTGCCAGCAGTCCAAGCGGACGATCCCTAAGCTCCTACAATGAGCAGTTCTTC. Together with reference TRBV28 and TRBJ2-1, the CDR3 gives the full variable domain: DVKVTQSSRYLVKRTGEKVFLECVQDMDHENMFWYRQDPGLGLRLIYFSYDVKMKEKGDIPEGYSVSREKKERFSLILESASTNQTSMYLCASSPSGRSLSSYNEQFFGPGTRLTVL.

The chain carries TRBV7-8 and TRBJ2-7; maybe TRBD1 (6 bases). Trimming stripped 5 bases from V and 3 bases from J, with 23 bases between. The CDR3 totals 17 residues. CDR1 is SGHVS, CDR2 FQNEAQ, per germline. CDR3 region: CASSPLTGTPTDYEQYF. In DNA, the CDR3 is TGTGCCAGCAGCCCCCTGACAGGAACCCCTACTGACTACGAGCAGTACTTC. Variable domain in full (rest from reference TRBV7-8 and TRBJ2-7): GAGVSQSPRYKVAKRGQDVALRCDPISGHVSLFWYQQALGQGPEFLTYFQNEAQLDKSGLPSDRFFAERPEGSVSTLKIQRTQQEDSAVYLCASSPLTGTPTDYEQYFGPGTRLTVT.

V is TRBV11-3 and J is TRBJ1-1, with D possibly matching TRBD1 (5 bases). The CDR3 has 14 residues. CDR1 is SGHNT and CDR2 is YENEEA in the germline V gene. Trimming stripped 1 base from V and 6 bases from J, with 12 bases between. The CDR3 DNA sequence: TGTGCCAGCAGCTTAGGAAATCAGGGCTCTGAAGCTTTCTTT. Translating it yields CASSLGNQGSEAFF.

The V gene is TRBV9, the J gene TRBJ2-7; 14 nucleotides match TRBD2. Trimming at V came to 0 bases and at J to 5 bases, leaving 4 bases not matched to a gene. CDR1 is SGDLS and CDR2 is YYNGEE in the germline V gene. The CDR3 is 16 residues long. The CDR3 DNA sequence: TGTGCCAGCAGCGTAGGGGTGGGACTAGCGGGAGACGAGCAGTACTTC. Translated: CASSVGVGLAGDEQYF.

The V and J genes are TRBV6-5 and TRBJ1-2; possible D gene TRBD1, 5 bases. Germline V gives CDR1 MNHEY, CDR2 SVGAGI. Trimming removed 2 bases from V and 7 bases from J, with 11 bases in between. This CDR3 has 13 amino acids. CDR3 in amino acids: CASSYAGQGGYTF. CDR3 in DNA: TGTGCCAGCAGTTACGCGGGGCAGGGTGGCTACACCTTC.

V is TRBV6-1 and J is TRBJ1-2; 9 bases match TRBD1. The CDR3 is 14 residues long. Germline V gene sequence: CDR1 MNHNS, CDR2 SASEGT. The V and J ends lost 2 bases and 7 bases, in that order; junction bases with no gene match: 5. This CDR3 reads CASSELGQGSGYTF. CDR3 bases: TGTGCCAGCAGTGAATTGGGACAGGGATCTGGCTACACCTTC.

The chain carries TRBV2 and TRBJ2-2, with D possibly matching TRBD1 (5 bases). The V end lost 6 bases, the J end lost 1 base, and 12 bases lay between the germline ends. This CDR3 region has 15 residues. The germline CDR1 and CDR2 sequences are SNHLY and FYNNEI. Here the CDR3 reads CASRDTGQNTGELFF. In DNA, the CDR3 is TGTGCCAGCAGGGATACCGGACAGAACACCGGGGAGCTGTTTTTT.

The V gene is TRBV28, the J gene TRBJ1-1, with a possible D match to TRBD1 (5 bases). The CDR3 length is 14 residues. CDR1 is MDHEN and CDR2 is SYDVKM in the germline V gene. Trimming stripped 7 bases from V and 5 bases from J, with 17 bases between. The CDR3 sequence: CASTAGPRGTEAFF. The CDR3 DNA follows: TGTGCCAGCACCGCGGGGCCGCGGGGTACTGAAGCTTTCTTT.

The DNA for the CDR3 is TGCAGCGTAGAACCGGGACAGGGGGATTTTTGGGGCACAGATACGCAGTATTTT. Amino acid sequence: CSVEPGQGDFWGTDTQYF. The V and J genes are TRBV29-1 and TRBJ2-3; 11 bases match TRBD1. V lost 6 bases, J lost 1 base, and 15 bases stayed unmatched. This CDR3 contains 18 residues. CDR1 SQVTM and CDR2 ANQGSEA come from the germline V gene.

V and J are TRBV19 and TRBJ2-5, with 9 bases lining up with TRBD2. This CDR3 contains 14 residues. After removal of 9 bases from V and 3 bases from J, the junction contained 8 bases not matched to a gene. Germline loops: CDR1 LNHDA, CDR2 SQIVND (reference sequence). The CDR3 loop reads CASRQIAGEETQYF. Written as DNA, the CDR3 is TGTGCCAGCAGACAAATAGCGGGAGAAGAGACCCAGTACTTC.

In this sample, this clone turned up once. Germline and junction disagree at one end, which may indicate a read error. This chain joins TRBV29-1 and TRBJ2-2; 9 nucleotides align to TRBD2. The CDR3 loop spans 15 amino acids. Germline loops: CDR1 SQVTM, CDR2 ANQGSEA. In nucleotides, the CDR3 is TGCAGCGCGAGACTGGCGGGAGGGGGCACCAGGGAGCTGTTTTTT. This codes for CSARLAGGGTRELFF.

V is TRBV6-1 and J is TRBJ2-7; D may be TRBD2 (6 bases). With 4 bases removed from V and 2 bases from J, the gap between germline ends came to 15 bases. Germline V gene sequence: CDR1 MNHNS, CDR2 SASEGT. There are 15 residues in the CDR3. The chain's CDR3 is CASSGTDRLAYEQYF. The CDR3 region has the DNA TGTGCCAGCAGTGGGACCGACCGACTAGCCTACGAGCAGTACTTC.

The chain employs TRBV5-4 and TRBJ1-1; D call uncertain. V shed 4 bases and J shed 0 bases, with 10 bases lying between them. The V gene's germline CDR1 is SGHNT and CDR2 YYREEE (reference sequence). The CDR3 has 14 residues. Written as DNA, the CDR3 is TGTGCCAGCAGCCTTCGGGTCATGAACACTGAAGCTTTCTTT. This translates into CASSLRVMNTEAFF.

This sequence joins TRBV5-6 and TRBJ2-2, with 10 bases lining up with TRBD2. The germline gives CDR1 SGHDT, CDR2 YYEEEE. V was pared by 0 bases and J by 6 bases, with 14 bases of the junction left unmatched. This CDR3 region has 19 residues. This CDR3 is CASSLAASGRTGSPGELFF. The CDR3 DNA is TGTGCCAGCAGCTTGGCGGCTAGCGGGAGAACGGGTTCTCCCGGGGAGCTGTTTTTT.

This chain links TRBV4-1 with TRBJ2-1, with 14 bases matching TRBD2. The CDR3 is 20 residues long. V lost 1 base and J lost 0; bases outside the gene matches: 8. Germline-derived CDR1 and CDR2 are MGHRA and YSYEKL. Here the CDR3 reads CASSQVGLAGGPVSYNEQFF. The CDR3 DNA sequence: TGCGCCAGCAGCCAAGTCGGACTAGCGGGAGGCCCCGTCTCCTACAATGAGCAGTTCTTC.

J is TRBJ2-2 and V is TRBV19, with 7 bases matching TRBD2. Germline V gene sequence: CDR1 LNHDA, CDR2 SQIVND (reference sequence). The CDR3 is 15 amino acids. V gave up 4 bases and J gave up 3 bases; unmatched junction bases: 5. This CDR3 reads CASSNAGEHTGELFF. The CDR3, as DNA: TGTGCCAGTAGTAACGCGGGGGAGCACACCGGGGAGCTGTTTTTT.

In this sample, this clone turned up a few times. V is TRBV27 and J is TRBJ2-7; D may be TRBD2 (6 bases). The CDR3 sequence is 14 residues long. Per germline, CDR1 MNHEY and CDR2 SMNVEV (reference sequence). V was cut by 7 bases and J by 8 bases, with 21 bases left in between. CDR3 region: CASKTGLSFEQQYF. The CDR3, as DNA: TGTGCCAGCAAAACGGGACTTTCCTTTGAGCAGCAGTACTTC.